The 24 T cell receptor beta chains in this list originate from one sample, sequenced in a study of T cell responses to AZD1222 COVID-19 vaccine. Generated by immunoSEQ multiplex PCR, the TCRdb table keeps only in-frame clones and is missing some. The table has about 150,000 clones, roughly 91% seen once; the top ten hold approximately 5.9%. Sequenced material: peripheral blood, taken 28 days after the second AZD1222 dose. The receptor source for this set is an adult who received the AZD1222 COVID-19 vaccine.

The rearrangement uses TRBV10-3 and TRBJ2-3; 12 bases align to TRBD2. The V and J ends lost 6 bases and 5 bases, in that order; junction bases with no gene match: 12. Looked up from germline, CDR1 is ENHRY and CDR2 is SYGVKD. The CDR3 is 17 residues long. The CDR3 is CAISTILAGGGGDTQYF. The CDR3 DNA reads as TGTGCCATCAGCACAATACTAGCGGGGGGCGGAGGAGATACGCAGTATTTT.

CDR3 sequence: CASSLSFRGTGFGYTF. CDR3 nucleotide sequence: TGTGCCAGCAGTTTATCGTTCCGCGGGACAGGGTTTGGCTACACCTTC. This sequence joins TRBV27 and TRBJ1-2; 9 positions agree with TRBD1. The CDR3 is 16 amino acids. The V segment lost 0 bases and the J segment 7 bases; nucleotides outside the gene matches: 9. Germline V lookup: CDR1 MNHEY, CDR2 SMNVEV (reference sequence).

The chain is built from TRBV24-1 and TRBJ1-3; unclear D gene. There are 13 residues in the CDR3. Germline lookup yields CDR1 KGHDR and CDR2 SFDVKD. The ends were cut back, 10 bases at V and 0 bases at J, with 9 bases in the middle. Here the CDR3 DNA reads TGTGCCACTTCCCCCGGCTCTGGAAACACCATATATTTT. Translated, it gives CATSPGSGNTIYF.

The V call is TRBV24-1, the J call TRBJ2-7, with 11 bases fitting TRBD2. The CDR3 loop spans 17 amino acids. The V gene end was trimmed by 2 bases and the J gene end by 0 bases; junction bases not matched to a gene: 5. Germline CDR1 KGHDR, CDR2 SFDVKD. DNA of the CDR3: TGTGCCACCAGTGATTCTTTAGGGACTAGCGGCTCCTACGAGCAGTACTTC. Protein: CATSDSLGTSGSYEQYF.

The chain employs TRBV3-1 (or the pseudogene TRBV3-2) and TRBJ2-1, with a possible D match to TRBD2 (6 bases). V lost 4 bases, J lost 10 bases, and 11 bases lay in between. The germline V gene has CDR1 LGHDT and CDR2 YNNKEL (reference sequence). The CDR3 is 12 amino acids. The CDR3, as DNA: TGTGCCAGCAGCCGGGGGGAACGGGAGCAGTTCTTC. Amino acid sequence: CASSRGEREQFF.

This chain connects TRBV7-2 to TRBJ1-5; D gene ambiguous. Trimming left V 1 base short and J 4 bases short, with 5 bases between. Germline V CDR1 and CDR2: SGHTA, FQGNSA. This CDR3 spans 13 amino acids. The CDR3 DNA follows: TGTGCCAGCAGCTTAGACGGTAATCAGCCCCAGCATTTT. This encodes CASSLDGNQPQHF. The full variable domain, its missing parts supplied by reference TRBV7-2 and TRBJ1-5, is GAGVSQSPSNKVTEKGKDVELRCDPISGHTALYWYRQSLGQGLEFLIYFQGNSAPDKSGLPSDRFSAERTGGSVSTLTIQRTQQEDSAVYLCASSLDGNQPQHFGDGTRLSIL.

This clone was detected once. The CDR3 protein is CATSSRTGLNQPQHF. The CDR3 nucleotides are TGTGCCACCAGCAGCAGGACAGGGCTCAATCAGCCCCAGCATTTT. The chain couples TRBV15 to TRBJ1-5; 8 bases match TRBD1. Per germline, CDR1 LNHNV and CDR2 YYDKDF (reference sequence). V trimming: 3 bases; J trimming: 3 bases; junction bases outside the gene matches: 4. The CDR3 covers 15 residues.

CDR3 DNA sequence: TGTGCCAGCAGCCAAGGGGGACTAGCCTCTGCCTACGAGCAGTACTTC. Translation: CASSQGGLASAYEQYF. This chain connects TRBV14 to TRBJ2-7, with TRBD2 matching 9 bases. The germline CDR1 and CDR2 sequences are SGHDN and FVKESK. V trimming: 1 base; J trimming: 2 bases; junction bases outside the gene matches: 6. The CDR3 runs 16 residues. Drawing the rest from reference TRBV14 and TRBJ2-7, the complete variable domain is EAGVTQFPSHSVIEKGQTVTLRCDPISGHDNLYWYRRVMGKEIKFLLHFVKESKQDESGMPNNRFLAERTGGTYSTLKVQPAELEDSGVYFCASSQGGLASAYEQYFGPGTRLTVT.

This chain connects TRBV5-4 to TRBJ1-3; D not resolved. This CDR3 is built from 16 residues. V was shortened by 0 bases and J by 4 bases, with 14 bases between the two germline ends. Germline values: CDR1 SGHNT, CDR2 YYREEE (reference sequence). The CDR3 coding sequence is TGTGCCAGCAGCTTGGTCGGCGGTTCGGGGGGAAACACCATATATTTT. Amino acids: CASSLVGGSGGNTIYF.

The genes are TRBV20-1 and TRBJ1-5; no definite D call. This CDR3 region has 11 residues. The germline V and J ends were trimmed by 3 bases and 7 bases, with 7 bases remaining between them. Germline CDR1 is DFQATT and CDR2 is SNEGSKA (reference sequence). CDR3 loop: CSASPGQPQHF. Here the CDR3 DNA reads TGCAGTGCTAGCCCCGGACAGCCCCAGCATTTT.

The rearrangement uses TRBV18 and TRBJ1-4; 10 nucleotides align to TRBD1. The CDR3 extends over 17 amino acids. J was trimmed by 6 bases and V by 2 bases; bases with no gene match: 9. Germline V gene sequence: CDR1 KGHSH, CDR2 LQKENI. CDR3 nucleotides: TGTGCCAGCTCACCAATCTCTTTCGGGACAGGGGATGAAAAACTGTTTTTT. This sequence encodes CASSPISFGTGDEKLFF.

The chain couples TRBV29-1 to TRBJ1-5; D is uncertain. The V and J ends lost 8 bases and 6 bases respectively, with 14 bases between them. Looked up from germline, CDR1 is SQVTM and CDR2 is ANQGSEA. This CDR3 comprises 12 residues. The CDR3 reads CSTDRDAQPQHF. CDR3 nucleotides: TGCAGCACGGATCGGGATGCTCAGCCCCAGCATTTT. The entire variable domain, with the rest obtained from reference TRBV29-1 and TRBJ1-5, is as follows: SAVISQKPSRDICQRGTSLTIQCQVDSQVTMMFWYRQQPGQSLTLIATANQGSEATYESGFVIDKFPISRPNLTFSTLTVSNMSPEDSSIYLCSTDRDAQPQHFGDGTRLSIL.

The DNA of the CDR3 is TGTGCCAGCAGCACAGTAGGGACTGCCCCTGTTTCCTACGAGCAGTACTTC. Translation gives CASSTVGTAPVSYEQYF. V usage is TRBV7-9 and J usage is TRBJ2-7; TRBD2 might be the D (6 bases). The CDR3 is made up of 17 amino acids. Per germline, CDR1 SEHNR and CDR2 FQNEAQ (reference sequence). With 5 bases removed from V and 1 base from J, the gap between germline ends came to 21 bases.

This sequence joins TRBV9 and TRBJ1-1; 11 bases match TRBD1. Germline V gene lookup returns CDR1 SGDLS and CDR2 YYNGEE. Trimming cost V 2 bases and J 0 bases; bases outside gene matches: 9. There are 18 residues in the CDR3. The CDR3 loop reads CASSVGQGEFGMNTEAFF. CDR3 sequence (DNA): TGTGCCAGCAGCGTGGGACAGGGGGAGTTCGGGATGAACACTGAAGCTTTCTTT.

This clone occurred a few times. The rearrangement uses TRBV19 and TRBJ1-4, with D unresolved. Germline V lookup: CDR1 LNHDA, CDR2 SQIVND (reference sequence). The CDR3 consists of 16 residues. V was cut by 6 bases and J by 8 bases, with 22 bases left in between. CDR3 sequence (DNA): TGTGCCAGTAGCCCAATTCTGCACGGCGGAGGAGAAAAACTGTTTTTT. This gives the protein CASSPILHGGGEKLFF.

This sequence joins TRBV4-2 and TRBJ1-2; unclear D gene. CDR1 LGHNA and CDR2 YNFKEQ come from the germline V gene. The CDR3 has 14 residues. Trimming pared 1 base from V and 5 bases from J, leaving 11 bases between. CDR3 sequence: CASSQVDPRYGYTF. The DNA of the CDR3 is TGTGCCAGCAGCCAAGTGGACCCACGGTATGGCTACACCTTC.

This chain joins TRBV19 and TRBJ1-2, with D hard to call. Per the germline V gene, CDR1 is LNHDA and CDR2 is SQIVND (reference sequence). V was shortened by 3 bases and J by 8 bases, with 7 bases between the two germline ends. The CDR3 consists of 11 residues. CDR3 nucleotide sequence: TGTGCCAGTAGTATTACCGCCGGCTACACCTTC. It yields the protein CASSITAGYTF.

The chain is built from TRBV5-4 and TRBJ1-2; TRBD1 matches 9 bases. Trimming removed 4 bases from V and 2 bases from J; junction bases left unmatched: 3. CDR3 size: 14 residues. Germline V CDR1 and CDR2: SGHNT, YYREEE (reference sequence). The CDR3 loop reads CASSQGQGNYGYTF. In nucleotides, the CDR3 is TGTGCCAGCAGCCAGGGACAGGGAAACTATGGCTACACCTTC.

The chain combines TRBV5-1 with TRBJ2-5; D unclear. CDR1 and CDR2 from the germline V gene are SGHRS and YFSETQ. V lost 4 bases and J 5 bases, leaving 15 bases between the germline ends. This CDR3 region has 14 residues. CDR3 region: CASSLRVSPETQYF. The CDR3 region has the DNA TGCGCCAGCAGCCTCCGTGTTTCCCCCGAGACCCAGTACTTC.

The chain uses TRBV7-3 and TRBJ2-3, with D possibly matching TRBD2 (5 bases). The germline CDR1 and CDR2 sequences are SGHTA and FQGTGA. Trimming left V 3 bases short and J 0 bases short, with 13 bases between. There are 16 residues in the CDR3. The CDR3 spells CASSFLPEGSTDTQYF. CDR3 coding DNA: TGTGCCAGCAGCTTCTTGCCCGAGGGTAGCACAGATACGCAGTATTTT.

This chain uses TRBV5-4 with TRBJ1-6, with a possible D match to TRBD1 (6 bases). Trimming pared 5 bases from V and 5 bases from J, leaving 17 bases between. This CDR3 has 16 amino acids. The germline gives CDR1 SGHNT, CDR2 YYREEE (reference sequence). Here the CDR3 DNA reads TGTGCCAGCAGTCCCACGGGGACACATAATAATTCACCCCTCCACTTT. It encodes CASSPTGTHNNSPLHF.

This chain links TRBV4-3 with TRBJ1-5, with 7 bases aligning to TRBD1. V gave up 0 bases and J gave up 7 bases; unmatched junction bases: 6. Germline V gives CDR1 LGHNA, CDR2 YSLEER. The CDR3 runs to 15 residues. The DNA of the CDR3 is TGCGCCAGCAGCCAAGATCAATCCAGGGGGCAGCCCCAGCATTTT. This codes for CASSQDQSRGQPQHF.

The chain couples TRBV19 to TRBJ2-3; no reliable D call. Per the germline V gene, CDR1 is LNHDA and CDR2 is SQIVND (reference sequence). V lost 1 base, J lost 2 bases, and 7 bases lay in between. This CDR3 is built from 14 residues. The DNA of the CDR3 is TGTGCCAGTAGTATAGGTCAGACCACAGATACGCAGTATTTT. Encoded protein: CASSIGQTTDTQYF.

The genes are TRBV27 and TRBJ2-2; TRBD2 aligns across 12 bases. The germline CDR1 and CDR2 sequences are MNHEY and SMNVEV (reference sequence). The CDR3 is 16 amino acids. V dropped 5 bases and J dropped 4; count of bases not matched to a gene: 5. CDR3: CASSLLLAGGTGELFF. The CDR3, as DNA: TGTGCCAGCAGTCTCTTACTAGCGGGGGGCACCGGGGAGCTGTTTTTT.